This T cell receptor (beta chain) came from a study of T-cell memory formation after mild COVID-19. As for the study in general: There were largely donor-specific TCR clusters. Points from the study as a whole: Clones that contracted from day 15 to 85 were balanced CD4/CD8, while later expanders leaned CD4+.

The CDR3 runs to 14 residues. Germline values: CDR1 SGHTA, CDR2 FQGNSA. The junction had 5 bases not matched to a gene; V was cut back by 6 bases and J by 1 base. UMIs and sample barcodes were carried by the TCR alpha and TCR beta cDNA libraries that 5'RACE produced using constant-segment primers. TCRdb processed the 5' RACE reads anew with MiXCR; each CDR3 protein has one entry. The profile shows around 510,000 distinct CDR3 sequences, roughly 20% of them singletons. Worth noting for this clonotype: Antigen specificity is unknown.

V is TRBV7-2 and J is TRBJ2-5, with TRBD1 matching over 7 bases. This TCR derives from an adult woman who had mild COVID-19 (a few samples of this study predate the infection). Cell type and time point are not known. Sample: PBMCs or a T cell subset sorted from them (not recorded which). The DNA of the CDR3 is TGTGCCAGCAGGCCGGGACAGATCCAAGAGACCCAGTACTTC. Translating it yields CASRPGQIQETQYF.